The 30 T cell receptor beta chains reported below all come from one sample, sequenced in a study of blood T cell repertoires in COVID-19. The repertoire was sequenced with immunoSEQ multiplex PCR; TCRdb's copy has only in-frame clones and lacks some. The repertoire holds 100,000 to 110,000 clones, with more than 65% as singletons. Material: peripheral blood. All receptors come from a man between 65 and 85 years old with active or convalescent COVID-19.

The chain has TRBV19 and TRBJ2-7, with TRBD2 as a possible D gene (6 bases). V was clipped by 3 bases and J by 2 bases, with 11 bases between them. This CDR3 is built from 14 residues. Germline V gene lookup returns CDR1 LNHDA and CDR2 SQIVND (reference sequence). This chain's CDR3 is CASSMGRDAYEQYF. CDR3 in DNA: TGTGCCAGTAGTATGGGGCGGGACGCCTACGAGCAGTACTTC.

V usage is TRBV14 and J usage is TRBJ2-7; a weak D match, TRBD2 (5 bases). Germline V lookup: CDR1 SGHDN, CDR2 FVKESK. V was trimmed by 0 bases and J by 6 bases, leaving 6 bases between them. The CDR3 is made up of 12 amino acids. CDR3 in DNA: TGTGCCAGCAGCCAAGATCGGGGCGAGCAGTACTTC. This sequence encodes CASSQDRGEQYF.

The rearrangement uses TRBV28 and TRBJ1-2, with D tentatively TRBD1 (6 bases). This CDR3 contains 16 residues. Deletions cut 3 bases from V and 0 bases from J, with 14 bases between. Germline-derived CDR1 and CDR2 are MDHEN and SYDVKM. CDR3 sequence reads: CASSLGGTLANYGYTF. The CDR3 DNA reads as TGTGCCAGCAGTTTGGGAGGGACACTCGCTAACTATGGCTACACCTTC.

The V and J genes are TRBV5-1 and TRBJ1-2, with 8 bases that match TRBD1. V was clipped by 2 bases and J by 8 bases; unmatched bases: 8. The germline gives CDR1 SGHRS, CDR2 YFSETQ. This CDR3 has 14 residues. This chain's CDR3 is CASSFTGTGKGYTF. As DNA, the CDR3 is TGCGCCAGCAGCTTTACCGGGACAGGAAAGGGCTACACCTTC. The variable domain in full, with the rest retrieved from reference TRBV5-1 and TRBJ1-2, is KAGVTQTPRYLIKTRGQQVTLSCSPISGHRSVSWYQQTPGQGLQFLFEYFSETQRNKGNFPGRFSGRQFSNSRSEMNVSTLELGDSALYLCASSFTGTGKGYTFGSGTRLTVV.

This chain joins TRBV27 and TRBJ2-2; 7 nucleotides align to TRBD2. The CDR3 spans 19 residues. Trimming took 5 bases from V and 6 from J; bases not matched to a gene: 21. Germline V gives CDR1 MNHEY, CDR2 SMNVEV (reference sequence). The CDR3 reads CASSPWARGGLRPPGELFF. The DNA for the CDR3 is TGTGCCAGCAGTCCTTGGGCCCGCGGGGGACTAAGACCCCCCGGGGAGCTGTTTTTT.

Here the CDR3 reads CASSPDSNSPLHF. In DNA form, the CDR3 reads TGTGCCAGCAGCCCGGACAGTAATTCACCCCTCCACTTT. This sequence joins TRBV3-1 (or the pseudogene TRBV3-2) and TRBJ1-6, with D possibly being TRBD1 (6 bases). V lost 4 bases and J lost 6, with 7 bases in between. Germline V gene data show CDR1 as LGHDT and CDR2 as YNNKEL (reference sequence). The CDR3 runs to 13 residues.

This clone was seen only a few times. The rearrangement links TRBV6-2 or TRBV6-3 to TRBJ2-1; 9 bases agree with TRBD2. The CDR3 loop spans 16 amino acids. The germline V gene encodes CDR1 MNHEY and CDR2 SVGEGT. Trimming at V came to 6 bases and at J to 3 bases, leaving 9 bases not matched to a gene. CDR3 DNA sequence: TGTGCCAGCAGCCTGGCACGAGCGGGGGGCTACAATGAGCAGTTCTTC. The encoded protein is CASSLARAGGYNEQFF.

V is TRBV20-1 and J is TRBJ1-2; 7 nucleotides align to TRBD1. CDR3 size: 13 residues. CDR1 and CDR2 (germline): DFQATT, SNEGSKA (reference sequence). V was pared by 6 bases and J by 2 bases, with 6 bases of the junction left unmatched. CDR3 amino acids: CSASGQANYGYTF. The DNA of the CDR3 is TGCAGTGCAAGTGGACAGGCAAACTATGGCTACACCTTC.

The chain combines TRBV18 with TRBJ1-1; tentatively, D is TRBD1 (5 bases). The germline V gene encodes CDR1 KGHSH and CDR2 LQKENI. Trimming left V 7 bases short and J 6 bases short, with 9 bases between. CDR3 length: 11 amino acids. The CDR3 sequence: CASLRGAEAFF. In DNA form, the CDR3 reads TGTGCCAGCTTACGGGGGGCTGAAGCTTTCTTT.

The chain recombines TRBV10-3 with TRBJ2-2, with D tentatively TRBD1 (6 bases). V was cut by 5 bases and J by 0 bases, with 13 bases left in between. The CDR3 has 16 residues. Looked up from germline, CDR1 is ENHRY and CDR2 is SYGVKD. CDR3 residues: CAISTGTPSNTGELFF. The CDR3 DNA is TGTGCCATCAGTACCGGGACACCATCGAACACCGGGGAGCTGTTTTTT.

This sequence joins TRBV7-8 and TRBJ2-5, with TRBD2 matching over 7 bases. This CDR3 is built from 15 residues. Germline values: CDR1 SGHVS, CDR2 FQNEAQ. V lost 3 bases and J lost 2; bases outside the gene matches: 6. Here the CDR3 DNA reads TGTGCCAGCAGCTTTTTGGGACTACTACAAGAGACCCAGTACTTC. Residues: CASSFLGLLQETQYF.

This sequence joins TRBV9 and TRBJ2-2; TRBD2 matches 12 bases. Trimming cost V 4 bases and J 1 base; bases outside gene matches: 2. The CDR3 consists of 16 residues. Germline lookup yields CDR1 SGDLS and CDR2 YYNGEE. The CDR3 sequence: CASSLTSGGNTGELFF. The CDR3 region has the DNA TGTGCCAGCAGCTTGACTAGCGGGGGGAACACCGGGGAGCTGTTTTTT.

The chain carries TRBV5-1 and TRBJ2-7; TRBD2 aligns across 7 bases. V lost 3 bases and J lost 3; bases outside the gene matches: 6. The length of the CDR3 is 14 residues. Germline loops: CDR1 SGHRS, CDR2 YFSETQ. CDR3 sequence: CASSSDGGNYEQYF. The DNA of the CDR3 is TGCGCCAGCAGCTCTGACGGGGGGAACTACGAGCAGTACTTC.

The chain carries TRBV28 and TRBJ1-6; D ambiguous. The CDR3 is 14 residues long. Trimming left V 1 base short and J 7 bases short, with 8 bases between. Germline-derived CDR1 and CDR2 are MDHEN and SYDVKM. The CDR3 nucleotides are TGTGCCAGCAGTTTATTACGGAGGAATTCACCCCTCCACTTT. Translating gives CASSLLRRNSPLHF.

J is TRBJ1-1 and V is TRBV3-1 (or the pseudogene TRBV3-2); possibly TRBD1 for D (6 bases). Trimming took 2 bases from V and 2 from J, leaving 12 bases between them. CDR3 length equals 15 residues. Germline V gives CDR1 LGHDT, CDR2 YNNKEL (reference sequence). Written as DNA, the CDR3 is TGTGCCAGCAGCCAACAACAGGGTTCAAACACTGAAGCTTTCTTT. As protein: CASSQQQGSNTEAFF.

This CDR3 is CASSPIPADTQYF. Written as DNA, the CDR3 is TGTGCCAGTAGCCCGATCCCGGCAGATACGCAGTATTTT. V usage is TRBV19 and J usage is TRBJ2-3; D unclear. The germline gives CDR1 LNHDA, CDR2 SQIVND (reference sequence). This CDR3 contains 13 residues. Trimming removed 6 bases at V and 4 bases at J, with 11 bases between.

For this clone: Other DNA variants within this sample encode the same CDR3. The chain combines TRBV6-1 with TRBJ1-1; D remains unclear. V was trimmed by 3 bases and J by 5 bases, leaving 13 bases between them. Germline V gene lookup returns CDR1 MNHNS and CDR2 SASEGT. The CDR3 sequence is 14 residues long. CDR3 sequence reads: CASSDGLPSTEAFF. For the CDR3, the DNA is TGTGCCAGCAGTGATGGGCTCCCGAGTACTGAAGCTTTCTTT.

V gene TRBV6-2 or TRBV6-3 combines with J gene TRBJ1-2; D not resolved. Trimming cost V 4 bases and J 7 bases, with 16 bases left between them. The germline CDR1 and CDR2 sequences are MNHEY and SVGEGT. The CDR3 has 14 amino acids. CDR3 protein: CASSSSTRLRGYTF. The CDR3 DNA sequence: TGTGCCAGCAGTTCCTCGACCAGGCTTCGTGGCTACACCTTC.

This clone was seen only a few times. CDR3 region: CALEGGGPSYEQYF. The DNA for the CDR3 is TGTGCCTTGGAAGGCGGGGGCCCTTCCTACGAGCAGTACTTC. The chain employs TRBV7-9 and TRBJ2-7, with D maybe TRBD2 (7 bases). V was cut by 11 bases and J by 1 base, with 18 bases left in between. There are 14 residues in the CDR3. Germline V lookup: CDR1 SEHNR, CDR2 FQNEAQ (reference sequence).

This clone was seen only once. V is TRBV28 and J is TRBJ1-6; TRBD1 agrees at 8 bases. J gave up 11 bases and V 7 bases, and 13 bases lay outside the gene matches. The CDR3 length is 15 residues. Germline V lookup: CDR1 MDHEN, CDR2 SYDVKM. In nucleotides, the CDR3 is TGTGCCAGCACCGGTAGGACAGGGCCCATCACACCCCTCCACTTT. Its protein product is CASTGRTGPITPLHF.

The chain links TRBV18 to TRBJ1-1; the D is unclear. V lost 0 bases and J 0 bases, leaving 11 bases between the germline ends. CDR3 size: 16 residues. Germline assignment: CDR1 KGHSH and CDR2 LQKENI. The CDR3 region is CASSPPSPGLNTEAFF. In nucleotides, the CDR3 is TGTGCCAGCTCACCACCGTCTCCCGGTCTGAACACTGAAGCTTTCTTT.

Here the CDR3 reads CASSAQGGARTDTQYF. CDR3 nucleotides: TGTGCCAGCAGCGCCCAAGGGGGGGCTCGCACAGATACGCAGTATTTT. The chain has TRBV11-3 and TRBJ2-3, with D possibly matching TRBD2 (7 bases). CDR3 size: 16 residues. Germline CDR1 is SGHNT and CDR2 is YENEEA. The germline V and J ends were trimmed by 5 bases and 1 base, with 16 bases remaining between them.

The V and J genes are TRBV25-1 and TRBJ1-6; tentatively, D is TRBD1 (5 bases). The V and J ends lost 1 base and 7 bases respectively, with 14 bases between them. The CDR3 is 16 residues long. Germline V lookup: CDR1 MGHDK, CDR2 SYGVNS. The CDR3 here is CASSEWGVSENSPLHF. CDR3 nucleotides: TGTGCCAGCAGTGAATGGGGGGTCTCTGAGAATTCACCCCTCCACTTT.

The chain carries TRBV5-5 and TRBJ2-7, with D unresolved. The CDR3 sequence is 16 residues long. CDR1 is SGHKS, CDR2 YYEKEE, per germline (reference sequence). The V end was cut by 1 base, the J end by 6 bases, with 20 bases between. The CDR3 sequence: CASSLLPARGIREQYF. In DNA, the CDR3 is TGTGCCAGCAGCTTGTTGCCGGCCAGAGGCATACGCGAGCAGTACTTC.

The chain has TRBV27 and TRBJ2-1; D might be TRBD1 (5 bases). Per the germline V gene, CDR1 is MNHEY and CDR2 is SMNVEV (reference sequence). The ends were cut back, 1 base at V and 10 bases at J, with 8 bases in the middle. The CDR3 runs 12 residues. CDR3 in DNA: TGTGCCAGCAGTTTATGGGGCCAGGAGCAGTTCTTC. Amino acids: CASSLWGQEQFF.

The genes are TRBV2 and TRBJ1-6; possible D gene TRBD1, 6 bases. Germline V lookup: CDR1 SNHLY, CDR2 FYNNEI. The V end lost 7 bases, the J end lost 6 bases, and 16 bases lay between the germline ends. CDR3 length: 15 amino acids. CDR3 coding DNA: TGTGCCAGCACGCGGGGGGGCAGGGGTAATTCACCCCTCCACTTT. Protein sequence: CASTRGGRGNSPLHF.

The rearrangement links TRBV11-3 to TRBJ2-2; D ambiguous. The CDR3 covers 13 residues. V lost 5 bases to trimming and J lost 6 bases, with 10 bases between them. Germline lookup yields CDR1 SGHNT and CDR2 YENEEA. The CDR3 loop is CASSPRLSGELFF. CDR3 DNA sequence: TGTGCCAGCAGCCCCCGTCTTTCCGGGGAGCTGTTTTTT.

The chain joins TRBV6-2 or TRBV6-3 to TRBJ1-5, with D possibly TRBD1 on 5 matching bases. This CDR3 comprises 14 residues. Trimming left V 4 bases short and J 3 bases short, with 10 bases between. Per germline, CDR1 MNHEY and CDR2 SVGEGT. The CDR3 coding sequence is TGTGCCAGCAGTTTAGGACACCCCAATCAGCCCCAGCATTTT. Protein product: CASSLGHPNQPQHF.

This sequence joins TRBV11-2 and TRBJ2-5, with a possible D match to TRBD2 (5 bases). CDR1 is SGHAT and CDR2 is FQNNGV in the germline V gene. This CDR3 is 14 amino acids long. With 4 bases removed from V and 1 base from J, the gap between germline ends came to 10 bases. As DNA, the CDR3 is TGTGCCAGCAGCTCCGTAGGAGGCCAAGAGACCCAGTACTTC. This gives the protein CASSSVGGQETQYF.

The chain has TRBV10-3 and TRBJ1-2, with D uncertain. CDR3 size: 17 residues. The V gene's germline CDR1 is ENHRY and CDR2 SYGVKD. Trimming removed 0 bases from V and 4 bases from J, with 18 bases in between. CDR3: CAISESFSGISSYGYTF. DNA for the CDR3: TGTGCCATCAGTGAGTCGTTTTCTGGCATATCTAGCTATGGCTACACCTTC.